This entry describes one TCR beta chain. A few counts support this clone. This receptor's antigen is unknown. No base qualities exist here, and no much larger clone lies one base off it. Based on the germline V gene (reference sequence), the CDR1 and CDR2 sequences are SEHNR and FQNEAQ. The germline ends are 16 bases apart after V is trimmed by 5 bases and J by 6 bases. The cysteine opens and the phenylalanine closes a CDR3 of 14 amino acids. Kept here is only the CDR3 DNA, which spans 42 bases and is read in frame from base 1. TCRbeta CDR3 regions were amplified from genomic DNA by means of the immunoSEQ Assay, a bias-controlled multiplex PCR. The source study handled its data this way. The number of nucleated cells in each sample was estimated from the amplification of reference gene primers within the assay. To quantify the absolute abundance of each unique TCRbeta CDR3 rearrangement, sequence reads were collapsed and filtered. For each sample, productive Simpson clonality was calculated as the square root of Simpson's diversity index over productive rearrangements. TCRdb obtained this table from immuneACCESS and retained in-frame rearrangements with V and J assigned. These tables miss some clones; where compared with another copy, unresolved V genes account for less than half of the shortfall, and the remainder is unexplained. The V and J calls and clone size were taken over from that table, and D and trimming were inferred from the DNA. Here the sample has a few hundred thousand clones; around 80% occur a single time. The top ten constitute roughly 1.2% of the sample.

The entry originates in a study of blood T cell repertoires in COVID-19 (dated by TCRdb to 2020 to 2021). With respect to the entire study: The collaborator samples originated in the United States, Italy and Spain and spanned the acute and convalescent phases of COVID-19. The prospective study material was composed of cDNA or gDNA derived from T cells, B-cell-depleted T cells, or PBMCs. Subjects who had been exposed to COVID-19, were actively infected with it, or had recovered from it provided the deeply sampled blood TCRbeta repertoires that made up the dataset. The repertoires were made available in a free public database intended to serve as a resource for research on the immune response to SARS-CoV-2. Samples were obtained from the ongoing ImmuneRACE study (first 160 participants) and from 1,254 subjects provided by 6 global collaborators. A de-identified subject ID, COVID-19 status, age in years and sex were almost always included in the sample metadata. Where available, HLA class I and class II types were obtained from metadata supplied by the sample provider rather than from assay-based typing. General findings and caveats noted by the study authors: How much clinical and demographic metadata was included differed by source and by participant, and the metadata was provided uncurated.

At one collaborating source in Seattle, patients were enrolled during active infection and were followed longitudinally through the course of disease. The collaborating institutions used their own protocols to collect whole blood in K2EDTA tubes. For TCRbeta analysis, collaborators shipped samples in one of three forms: frozen whole blood, isolated PBMCs, or DNA extracted from either of those sample types. The rearranged segments are TRBV7-9 and TRBJ1-1, with no confident D gene call. Sequencing was performed on peripheral blood. This receptor was identified in a woman aged 25 to 45 with COVID-19, enrolled during active disease. The nucleotide sequence reads TGTGCCAGCAGCCCCAGAGCTAGGCATGCTGAAGCTTTCTTT. Its protein is CASSPRARHAEAFF. Joined to the reference TRBV7-9 and TRBJ1-1 proteins, this CDR3 gives the full variable domain: DTGVSQNPRHKITKRGQNVTFRCDPISEHNRLYWYRQTLGQGPEFLTYFQNEAQLEKSRLLSDRFSAERPKGSFSTLEIQRTEQGDSAMYLCASSPRARHAEAFFGQGTRLTVV.